This T cell receptor (beta chain) was recovered during a study of regulatory T cells in long-lasting Graves disease. Libraries of TCR beta came from iRepertoire HTBI primers plus Arm-PCR of CDR3 regions. One entry per CDR3 protein, called by TCRdb with MiXCR from the multiplex PCR reads. The sample consists of around 480,000 distinct CDR3 sequences, around 15% of them appearing once. Only a few counts were recorded for this clonotype. What it binds is unknown. Trimming removed 4 bases at V and 8 bases at J, with 16 bases between. CDR1 and CDR2 (germline): SGDLS, YYNGEE. The CDR3 contains 14 residues. Study results and caveats: It was in persistent disease that TRBV28, TRBJ1-2 and TRBJ2-5 were favored.

Indicated time point: newly diagnosed GD, antithyroid drugs for less than 3 months. The authors made the TCR library using RNA they extracted from PBMCs. Another study also made use of these data, one on T cells in Graves' hyperthyroidism and ophthalmopathy. That work states: Stable hyperthyroidism: no ophthalmopathy progression over 18 months of follow-up.

Sequencing was performed on peripheral blood mononuclear cells (PBMCs), taken at new diagnosis, from a patient treated with antithyroid drugs. The TCR was taken from a woman aged 40-65 years with Graves disease. The J gene is TRBJ2-1, the V gene TRBV9; maybe TRBD1 (6 bases). CDR3 loop: CASSPLGARDEQFF. The CDR3 DNA reads as TGTGCCAGCAGCCCCCTGGGGGCCAGGGATGAGCAGTTCTTC.